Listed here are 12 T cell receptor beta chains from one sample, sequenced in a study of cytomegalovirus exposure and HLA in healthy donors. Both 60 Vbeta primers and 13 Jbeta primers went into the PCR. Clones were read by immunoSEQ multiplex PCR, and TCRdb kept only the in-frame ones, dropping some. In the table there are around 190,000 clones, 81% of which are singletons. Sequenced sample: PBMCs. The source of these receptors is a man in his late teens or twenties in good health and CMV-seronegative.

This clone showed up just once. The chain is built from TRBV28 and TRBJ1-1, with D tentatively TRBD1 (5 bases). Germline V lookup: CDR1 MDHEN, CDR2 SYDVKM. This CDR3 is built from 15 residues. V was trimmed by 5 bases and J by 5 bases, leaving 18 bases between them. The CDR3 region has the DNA TGTGCCAGCAGTCTGTACCGCCCCAGGGTGACTGAAGCTTTCTTT. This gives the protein CASSLYRPRVTEAFF.

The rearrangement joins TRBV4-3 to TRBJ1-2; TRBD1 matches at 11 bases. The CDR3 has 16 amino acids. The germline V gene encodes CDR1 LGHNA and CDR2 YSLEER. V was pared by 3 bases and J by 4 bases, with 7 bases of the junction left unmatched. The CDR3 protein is CASSHALGTGGYGYTF. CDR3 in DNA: TGCGCCAGCAGCCATGCCCTCGGGACAGGGGGCTATGGCTACACCTTC.

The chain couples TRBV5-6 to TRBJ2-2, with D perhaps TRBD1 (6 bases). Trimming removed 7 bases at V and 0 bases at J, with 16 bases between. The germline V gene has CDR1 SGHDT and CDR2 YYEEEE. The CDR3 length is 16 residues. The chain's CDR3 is CASALFTGSNTGELFF. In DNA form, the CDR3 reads TGTGCCAGCGCCCTCTTCACAGGGTCGAACACCGGGGAGCTGTTTTTT.

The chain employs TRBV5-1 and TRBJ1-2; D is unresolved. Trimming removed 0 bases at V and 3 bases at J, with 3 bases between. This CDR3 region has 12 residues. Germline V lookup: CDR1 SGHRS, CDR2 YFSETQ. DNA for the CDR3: TGCGCCAGCAGCTTGGCAGACTATGGCTACACCTTC. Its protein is CASSLADYGYTF.

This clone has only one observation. The CDR3 reads CASSDRRETQYF. The CDR3 nucleotides are TGTGCCAGCAGTGATAGGAGAGAGACCCAGTACTTC. This chain uses TRBV2 with TRBJ2-5; D remains ambiguous. The CDR3 loop spans 12 amino acids. CDR1 and CDR2 (germline): SNHLY, FYNNEI. Trimming stripped 3 bases from V and 4 bases from J, with 6 bases between.

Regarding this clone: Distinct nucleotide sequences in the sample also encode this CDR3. CDR3 sequence: CASSQVLRFGGSAGLLDEQFF. CDR3 coding DNA: TGTGCCAGCAGCCAAGTTTTGCGATTTGGCGGGAGTGCGGGATTACTGGATGAGCAGTTCTTC. V gene TRBV14 combines with J gene TRBJ2-1; 7 nucleotides agree with TRBD2. CDR3 length equals 21 residues. V was clipped by 1 base and J by 8 bases; unmatched bases: 26. Germline loops: CDR1 SGHDN, CDR2 FVKESK. Complete variable domain (other parts from reference TRBV14 and TRBJ2-1): EAGVTQFPSHSVIEKGQTVTLRCDPISGHDNLYWYRRVMGKEIKFLLHFVKESKQDESGMPNNRFLAERTGGTYSTLKVQPAELEDSGVYFCASSQVLRFGGSAGLLDEQFFGPGTRLTVL.

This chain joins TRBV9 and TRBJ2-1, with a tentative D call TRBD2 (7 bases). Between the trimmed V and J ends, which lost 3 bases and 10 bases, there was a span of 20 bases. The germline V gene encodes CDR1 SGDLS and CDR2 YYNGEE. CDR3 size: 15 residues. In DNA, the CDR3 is TGTGCCAGCAGCGAAGGCGGGCGGGCGGGGGCGGAGCAGTTCTTC. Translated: CASSEGGRAGAEQFF.

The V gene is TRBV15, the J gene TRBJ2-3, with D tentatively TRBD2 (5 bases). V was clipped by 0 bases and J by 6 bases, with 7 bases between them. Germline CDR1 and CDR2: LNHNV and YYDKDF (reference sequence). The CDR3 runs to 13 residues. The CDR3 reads CATSRDRGDTQYF. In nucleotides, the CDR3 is TGTGCCACCAGCAGAGATCGAGGGGATACGCAGTATTTT.

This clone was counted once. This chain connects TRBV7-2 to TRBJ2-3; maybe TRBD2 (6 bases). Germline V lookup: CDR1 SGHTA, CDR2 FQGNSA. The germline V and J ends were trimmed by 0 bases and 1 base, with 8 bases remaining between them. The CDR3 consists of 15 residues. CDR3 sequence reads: CASSLAASGTDTQYF. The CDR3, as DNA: TGTGCCAGCAGCTTAGCGGCTAGCGGCACAGATACGCAGTATTTT.

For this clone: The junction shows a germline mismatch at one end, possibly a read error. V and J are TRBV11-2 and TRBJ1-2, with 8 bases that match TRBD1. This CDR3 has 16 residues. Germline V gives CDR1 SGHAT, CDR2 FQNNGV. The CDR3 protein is CASSLATGGSNYGYTF. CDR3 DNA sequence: TGTGCCAGCAGCTTAGCAACAGGGGGATCTAATTATGGCTACACCTTC.

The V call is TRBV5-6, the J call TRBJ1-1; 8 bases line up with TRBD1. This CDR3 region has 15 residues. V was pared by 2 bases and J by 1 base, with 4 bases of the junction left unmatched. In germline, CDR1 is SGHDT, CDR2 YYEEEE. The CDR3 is CASSFTGTGNTEAFF. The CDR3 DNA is TGTGCCAGCAGCTTCACCGGGACAGGGAACACTGAAGCTTTCTTT.

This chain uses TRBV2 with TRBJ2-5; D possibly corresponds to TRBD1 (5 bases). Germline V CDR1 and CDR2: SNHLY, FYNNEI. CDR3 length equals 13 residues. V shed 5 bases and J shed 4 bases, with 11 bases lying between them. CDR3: CASSSDSPETQYF. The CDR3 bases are TGTGCCAGCAGTTCTGACAGCCCAGAGACCCAGTACTTC.